This T cell receptor (beta chain) was identified during a study of identical twins. Germline V gene lookup returns CDR1 SGDLS and CDR2 YYNGEE. This CDR3 contains 14 residues. The ends lost 3 bases at V and 2 bases at J; junction bases unmatched: 3. There are a few counts of this clonotype. A universal primer site arose from template switching, and cDNA bore unique molecular identifiers. TCRdb passed the 5' RACE reads through MiXCR, listing each CDR3 protein once. The data show some 320,000 distinct CDR3 sequences, around an eighth seen once. These same records also appear under a second study, on yellow fever vaccine responses in identical twins.

The sample taken for sequencing was CD8+ T cells sorted from blood. The chain carries TRBV9 and TRBJ2-5, with 8 bases matching TRBD2. The receptor was isolated from a woman aged 18-29 years in good health. CDR3 region: CASSAGTSQETQYF. The CDR3 nucleotides are TGTGCCAGCAGCGCAGGGACTAGTCAAGAGACCCAGTACTTC.